This TCR beta chain is drawn from a study of response to subunit inactivated influenza vaccine. Study-wide findings and caveats: Few additional T cells are recruited per seasonal influenza vaccination, authors suggested.

In germline, CDR1 is SGHAT, CDR2 FQDESV (reference sequence). V was pared by 5 bases and J by 12 bases, with 17 bases between. This CDR3 has 13 residues. With regard to this clonotype: Its antigen remains unknown.

Using its own MiXCR run on the RT-PCR reads, TCRdb lists one record per CDR3 protein. The table records about 620,000 distinct CDR3 sequences, 12% of them present only once. Sequences were derived from PBMCs from blood, sampled on the day of vaccination. The rearrangement links TRBV11-1 to TRBJ2-1; D call uncertain. The source is a man aged 50 to 60 who received an inactivated influenza vaccine. CDR3 coding DNA: TGTGCCAGCAGCCCTGGTTCTTGGGATGCGCAGTTCTTC. Protein: CASSPGSWDAQFF.